The 6 T cell receptor beta chains below were found in one sample sequenced in a study of blood T cell repertoires in COVID-19. Repertoires were generated with immunoSEQ multiplex PCR, while TCRdb's copy carries only in-frame clones and drops some. The profile shows 150,000 to 200,000 clones, roughly four fifths of them singletons. The specimen was peripheral blood. Source of these receptors: a human donor with acute or convalescent COVID-19. The donor label of this sample is uncertain.

This chain connects TRBV15 to TRBJ2-2; D is ambiguous. V lost 0 bases to trimming and J lost 4 bases, with 9 bases between them. The CDR3 covers 15 residues. Germline V gene lookup returns CDR1 LNHNV and CDR2 YYDKDF (reference sequence). CDR3 in DNA: TGTGCCACCAGCAGAGAATCATTAGCCACCGGGGAGCTGTTTTTT. Protein: CATSRESLATGELFF.

The CDR3 region is CAPHGPGTVYNEQFF. The CDR3, as DNA: TGCGCACCCCATGGGCCCGGGACAGTTTACAATGAGCAGTTCTTC. J is TRBJ2-1 and V is TRBV23-1; the match to TRBD1 covers 7 bases. TRBV23-1 is flagged as an ORF with uncertain function. This CDR3 has 15 amino acids.

This sequence joins TRBV10-3 and TRBJ2-2; 8 bases are shared with TRBD1. Unmatched junction bases numbered 11, after V lost 6 bases and J lost 5 bases. CDR3 size: 16 residues. The germline CDR1 and CDR2 sequences are ENHRY and SYGVKD. The CDR3 DNA reads as TGTGCCATCAGGCCCGGGACAGGCGATATTACCGGGGAGCTGTTTTTT. This codes for CAIRPGTGDITGELFF.

In regard to this clone: This sample also contains other DNA sequences that code for the same CDR3. CDR3 bases: TGCGCCAGCAGCTTGGGATTAGCGGGGGTCACAGATACGCAGTATTTT. This gives the protein CASSLGLAGVTDTQYF. The V call is TRBV5-1, the J call TRBJ2-3, with TRBD2 matching 9 bases. This CDR3 comprises 16 residues. Trimming took 0 bases from V and 2 from J; bases not matched to a gene: 4. The V gene's germline CDR1 is SGHRS and CDR2 YFSETQ.

V and J are TRBV5-4 and TRBJ2-3, with D tentatively TRBD1 (6 bases). CDR1 and CDR2 (germline): SGHNT, YYREEE (reference sequence). The CDR3 runs 14 residues. The V end lost 4 bases, the J end lost 7 bases, and 16 bases lay between the germline ends. The CDR3 nucleotides read TGTGCCAGCAGCAGCACCGGGACAATTCATACGCAGTATTTT. The encoded protein is CASSSTGTIHTQYF.

The V gene is TRBV7-2, the J gene TRBJ2-3; 11 nucleotides align to TRBD2. With V trimmed by 5 bases and J by 4 bases, 8 bases remained unmatched. Per the germline V gene, CDR1 is SGHTA and CDR2 is FQGNSA. CDR3 length equals 16 residues. The CDR3 sequence: CASSRPTSGSADTQYF. The CDR3 DNA reads TGTGCCAGCAGCCGTCCCACTAGCGGGAGCGCAGATACGCAGTATTTT.